This T cell receptor beta chain was sequenced in a study of OX40 agonist ivuxolimab in advanced cancers. Study in general: The study treated patients with ivuxolimab, an agonistic anti-OX40 (CD134) antibody. Of the participants, roughly 40% had some prior anti-PD-1, anti-PD-L1 or anti-CTLA-4 therapy, which was allowed. At 0.01 to 10 mg/kg, ivuxolimab was administered intravenously to patients every 2 weeks.

The CDR3 totals 14 residues. V gave up 2 bases and J gave up 3 bases, with 10 bases separating them. Germline V gene sequence: CDR1 SGHTA, CDR2 FQGTGA. This clone was counted many times. No antigen is known for it. Profiled with immunoSEQ multiplex PCR; TCRdb holds only in-frame clones, not every one. Among 70,000 to 85,000 clones listed, about 89% were seen once. Study-wide results and limits: Clonal expansion was among the lowest in partial responders at 0.1-3.0 mg/kg, especially CD8+.

This sequence originates from an adult with an advanced solid tumor such as melanoma, head and neck, liver or kidney cancer. The J gene is TRBJ1-1, the V gene TRBV7-3; unclear D gene. Here the sequenced sample was CD4+ or CD8+ T cells sorted from blood, taken in a trial of the OX40 agonist ivuxolimab. CDR3 sequence: CASSLGPGDTEAFF. CDR3 bases: TGTGCCAGCAGCTTAGGGCCAGGCGACACTGAAGCTTTCTTT. Variable domain in full (rest from reference TRBV7-3 and TRBJ1-1): GAGVSQTPSNKVTEKGKYVELRCDPISGHTALYWYRQSLGQGPEFLIYFQGTGAADDSGLPNDRFFAVRPEGSVSTLKIQRTERGDSAVYLCASSLGPGDTEAFFGQGTRLTVV.